Listed below are T cell receptor beta chains from one sample, sequenced in a study of response to subunit inactivated influenza vaccine. TCRdb reprocessed the RT-PCR reads with MiXCR, giving one entry per CDR3 protein. The sample has roughly 760,000 distinct CDR3 sequences, around 20% seen once. This specimen consisted of PBMCs from blood, obtained 4 to 6 days after vaccination. The receptors stem from a man in his fifties or sixties who received an inactivated influenza vaccine. CDR3s include the opening cysteine and the closing phenylalanine or tryptophan. The D gene is left open where the match is weak. The listing skips clone size in some rows; elsewhere it reads once, few, many or a size class.

V: TRBV6-2/TRBV6-3
D: NA
size: NA
length: 14
J: TRBJ2-5
DNA: TGTGCCAGCAGTCGATGGGACCGTGGGGAGACCCAGTACTTC
CDR3: CASSRWDRGETQYF

V: TRBV20-1
D: TRBD1
size: NA
length: 16
J: TRBJ2-1
DNA: TGCAGTGCCAGGTCGATCCAGGGGGCAGGTTACAATGAGCAGTTCTTC
CDR3: CSARSIQGAGYNEQFF

V: TRBV2
D: TRBD1
size: NA
length: 15
J: TRBJ2-6
DNA: TGTGCCAGCAGGGACAGGGACTCTGGGGCCAACGTCCTGACTTTC
CDR3: CASRDRDSGANVLTF

V: TRBV29-1
D: NA
size: few
length: 14
J: TRBJ2-2
DNA: TGCAGCGTTGATGGACAGCGGAACACCGGGGAGCTGTTTTTT
CDR3: CSVDGQRNTGELFF

V: TRBV20-1
D: NA
size: few
length: 15
J: TRBJ1-1
DNA: TGCAGTGCCCAACTTAGGCGACGGCAGAACACTGAAGCTTTCTTT
CDR3: CSAQLRRRQNTEAFF

V: TRBV6-1
D: TRBD1
size: few
length: 15
J: TRBJ2-5
DNA: TGTGCCAGCAGTGGACAGGGTTTACTCCAAGAGACCCAGTACTTC
CDR3: CASSGQGLLQETQYF

V: TRBV18
D: NA
size: few
length: 13
J: TRBJ2-1
DNA: TGTGCCAGCTCACCACCGGCGAGGGATGAGCAGTTCTTC
CDR3: CASSPPARDEQFF

V: TRBV12-3/TRBV12-4
D: TRBD1
size: few
length: 14
J: TRBJ2-7
DNA: TGTGCCAGCAGCCGTGGGACAGGCCCCTACGAGCAGTACTTC
CDR3: CASSRGTGPYEQYF

V: TRBV5-1
D: TRBD2
size: many
length: 14
J: TRBJ2-7
DNA: TGCGCCAGCAGCTTAGCGGGAGAAACCTACGAGCAGTACTTC
CDR3: CASSLAGETYEQYF

V: TRBV12-3/TRBV12-4
D: TRBD1
size: NA
length: 13
J: TRBJ1-1
DNA: TGTGCCAGCACAAAACAGGGGCTCACTGAAGCTTTCTTT
CDR3: CASTKQGLTEAFF

V: TRBV12-3/TRBV12-4
D: TRBD1
size: few
length: 15
J: TRBJ2-7
DNA: TGTGCCAGCAGCCCCCTGTACAGGGGGCCGTACGAGCAGTACTTC
CDR3: CASSPLYRGPYEQYF

V: TRBV12-3/TRBV12-4
D: TRBD1
size: few
length: 14
J: TRBJ1-2
DNA: TGTGCCAGCAGCAATTGGGACAGGGCCTATGGCTACACCTTC
CDR3: CASSNWDRAYGYTF

V: TRBV4-3
D: TRBD1
size: many
length: 15
J: TRBJ2-1
DNA: TGCGCCAGCAGCGAACAGGGGCAAGAAGGGATTGAGCAGTTCTTC
CDR3: CASSEQGQEGIEQFF

V: TRBV24-1
D: TRBD2
size: NA
length: 19
J: TRBJ2-3
DNA: TGTGCCACCAGTGATTTGTGGCAAAGAGGACTAGCGGGCGCAGATACGCAGTATTTT
CDR3: CATSDLWQRGLAGADTQYF

V: TRBV12-3/TRBV12-4
D: NA
size: few
length: 15
J: TRBJ1-6
DNA: TGTGCCAGCAGCCCCCCAGACAGGCCCAATTCACCCCTCCACTTT
CDR3: CASSPPDRPNSPLHF

V: TRBV28
D: TRBD1
size: NA
length: 15
J: TRBJ1-1
DNA: TGTGCCAGCAGTCCCTGGGACAGTTCGTCCGCTGAAGCTTTCTTT
CDR3: CASSPWDSSSAEAFF

V: TRBV5-1
D: TRBD2
size: few
length: 16
J: TRBJ2-7
DNA: TGCGCCAGCAGCTTGCTGGGACTAGCGGGGATATACGAGCAGTACTTC
CDR3: CASSLLGLAGIYEQYF

V: TRBV20-1
D: TRBD2
size: many
length: 17
J: TRBJ2-1
DNA: TGCAGTGCTAGAGATCCCGGGACTAGCGGAGATTACAATGAGCAGTTCTTC
CDR3: CSARDPGTSGDYNEQFF

V: TRBV4-2
D: TRBD1
size: NA
length: 15
J: TRBJ1-2
DNA: TGTGCCAGCAGCCAACCCGGACAGGCGAACTATGGCTACACCTTC
CDR3: CASSQPGQANYGYTF

V: TRBV5-6
D: NA
size: few
length: 16
J: TRBJ2-3
DNA: TGTGCCAGCAGCTGGGGGACATCAGGTCGCACAGATACGCAGTATTTT
CDR3: CASSWGTSGRTDTQYF

V: TRBV20-1
D: NA
size: NA
length: 15
J: TRBJ2-7
DNA: TGCAGTGCTTCCTCCAGGGCTTTCCTAAGGGACGAGCAGTACTTC
CDR3: CSASSRAFLRDEQYF

V: TRBV12-3/TRBV12-4
D: TRBD1
size: many
length: 15
J: TRBJ1-1
DNA: TGTGCCAGCAGTGCGGGGACAGGAACGAACACTGAAGCTTTCTTT
CDR3: CASSAGTGTNTEAFF

V: TRBV20-1
D: TRBD2
size: many
length: 15
J: TRBJ2-3
DNA: TGCAGTGCTACGAATAGCGGGGGGGGCACAGATACGCAGTATTTT
CDR3: CSATNSGGGTDTQYF

V: TRBV29-1
D: TRBD2
size: NA
length: 12
J: TRBJ2-7
DNA: TGCAGCGAAAGGGACTACTCGGGGGAGCATTACTTC
CDR3: CSERDYSGEHYF

V: TRBV9
D: NA
size: few
length: 15
J: TRBJ2-2
DNA: TGTGCCAGCAGCGTAGTACAGACGAACACCGGGGAGCTGTTTTTT
CDR3: CASSVVQTNTGELFF

V: TRBV9
D: TRBD1
size: NA
length: 15
J: TRBJ1-3
DNA: TGTGCCAGCACTCCCACAGGGGGAACTGGAAACACCATATATTTT
CDR3: CASTPTGGTGNTIYF

V: TRBV7-2
D: TRBD1
size: NA
length: 14
J: TRBJ1-2
DNA: TGTGCCAGCAGCTTGGAACAGGGGTTGAATGGCTACACCTTC
CDR3: CASSLEQGLNGYTF

V: TRBV18
D: TRBD1
size: NA
length: 17
J: TRBJ2-1
DNA: TGTGCCAGCTCACCATTGACAGGGGGTTCCTCCTACAATGAGCAGTTCTTC
CDR3: CASSPLTGGSSYNEQFF

V: TRBV20-1
D: TRBD1
size: NA
length: 14
J: TRBJ1-5
DNA: TGCAGTGCTAGACCCGGACAGGGCGATCAGCCCCAGCATTTT
CDR3: CSARPGQGDQPQHF

V: TRBV20-1
D: TRBD2
size: NA
length: 14
J: TRBJ2-3
DNA: TGCAGTGCTAGATACGGGGGGAGCACAGATACGCAGTATTTT
CDR3: CSARYGGSTDTQYF

V: TRBV10-3
D: TRBD2
size: many
length: 15
J: TRBJ2-3
DNA: TGTGCCATCAGTGAGTCTGGCGGGAGTGGGGATACGCAGTATTTT
CDR3: CAISESGGSGDTQYF

V: TRBV9
D: TRBD2
size: NA
length: 18
J: TRBJ2-2
DNA: TGTGCCAGCAGCGTAGGACTAGCGGGACCCCGGGGCACCGGGGAGCTGTTTTTT
CDR3: CASSVGLAGPRGTGELFF

V: TRBV7-2
D: NA
size: NA
length: 15
J: TRBJ2-5
DNA: TGTGCCAGCAGCTTAGTCGTTGGCACCCAAGAGACCCAGTACTTC
CDR3: CASSLVVGTQETQYF

V: TRBV20-1
D: NA
size: NA
length: 14
J: TRBJ1-1
DNA: TGCAGTGCTGGCCGGACCAGGAGGGGCACTGAAGCTTTCTTT
CDR3: CSAGRTRRGTEAFF

V: TRBV12-3/TRBV12-4
D: TRBD1
size: NA
length: 15
J: TRBJ2-1
DNA: TGTGCCAGCAGTGCCGACAGGGGGCCTTACAATGAGCAGTTCTTC
CDR3: CASSADRGPYNEQFF

V: TRBV5-1
D: NA
size: few
length: 15
J: TRBJ2-1
DNA: TGCGCCAGCAGCTTGGCGAGGGCGGGGCCTGGCGAGCAGTTCTTC
CDR3: CASSLARAGPGEQFF

V: TRBV4-3
D: NA
size: NA
length: 15
J: TRBJ2-7
DNA: TGCGCCAGCAGCCAAGATATCCAACCCCTCTACGAGCAGTACTTC
CDR3: CASSQDIQPLYEQYF

V: TRBV7-6
D: TRBD1
size: many
length: 14
J: TRBJ2-7
DNA: TGCGCCAGCAGCTTAAGGACAGGAGCCTACGAGCAGTACTTC
CDR3: CASSLRTGAYEQYF

V: TRBV10-3
D: TRBD2
size: few
length: 14
J: TRBJ2-2
DNA: TGTGCCACTCTACCGGGACTAGCGGACGGGGAGCTGTTTTTT
CDR3: CATLPGLADGELFF

V: TRBV15
D: NA
size: few
length: 11
J: TRBJ2-2
DNA: TGTGCCACCAGCAGGGTCGGGGAGCTGTTTTTT
CDR3: CATSRVGELFF

V: TRBV29-1
D: NA
size: few
length: 15
J: TRBJ2-1
DNA: TGCAGCGTTGAACCACCAGGGGCAGTGCACAATGAGCAGTTCTTC
CDR3: CSVEPPGAVHNEQFF

V: TRBV29-1
D: TRBD2
size: many
length: 14
J: TRBJ2-1
DNA: TGCAGCGTGGGACTAGCGGGGCCATTTGGTGAGCAGTTCTTC
CDR3: CSVGLAGPFGEQFF

V: TRBV29-1
D: NA
size: few
length: 12
J: TRBJ2-5
DNA: TGCAGCGTTGTTCCCGGACAAGAGACCCAGTACTTC
CDR3: CSVVPGQETQYF

V: TRBV7-2
D: NA
size: few
length: 16
J: TRBJ2-3
DNA: TGTGCCAGCAGCCTTTACGCGGGAAGAGGCACAGATACGCAGTATTTT
CDR3: CASSLYAGRGTDTQYF

V: TRBV28
D: NA
size: few
length: 14
J: TRBJ1-6
DNA: TGTGCCAGCAGTTTCGGAGGGAGGGCCCCACCCCTCCACTTT
CDR3: CASSFGGRAPPLHF

V: TRBV15
D: NA
size: NA
length: 15
J: TRBJ1-2
DNA: TGTGCCACCAGCAGAGACAGGGTGCTGAACTATGGCTACACCTTC
CDR3: CATSRDRVLNYGYTF

V: TRBV2
D: NA
size: NA
length: 12
J: TRBJ1-2
DNA: TGTGCCAGCAGATCCCTTCTGTATGGCTACACCTTC
CDR3: CASRSLLYGYTF